The 23 T cell receptor beta chains below all came from one sample that was sequenced in a study of chemoradiotherapy in HPV16-positive cancers. Assay used: immunoSEQ multiplex PCR; TCRdb lists only in-frame clones, some missing. The table shows around 20,000 clones, with 85% to 90% occurring only once. The sequencing used blood, collected from a patient who underwent chemoradiotherapy. All receptors derive from a human donor with HPV-associated anogenital cancer.

This chain joins TRBV5-6 and TRBJ2-7; D may be TRBD1 (5 bases). The CDR3 loop spans 14 amino acids. Trimming removed 0 bases at V and 1 base at J, with 8 bases between. Germline V gene sequence: CDR1 SGHDT, CDR2 YYEEEE. CDR3 coding DNA: TGTGCCAGCAGCTTGGCACAGGTATCCTACGAGCAGTACTTC. The encoded protein is CASSLAQVSYEQYF.

This sequence joins TRBV29-1 and TRBJ2-1; either TRBD1 or TRBD2 may fit D (6 bases each). The germline V and J ends were trimmed by 7 bases and 15 bases, with 22 bases remaining between them. From germline, CDR1 is SQVTM and CDR2 ANQGSEA. CDR3 size: 12 residues. DNA for the CDR3: TGCAGCGGGGGGGCACCAGGGGACGTTCGGTTCTTC. Translation: CSGGAPGDVRFF.

The chain is built from TRBV5-5 and TRBJ2-2; unclear D gene. Trimming stripped 1 base from V and 6 bases from J, with 7 bases between. CDR1 is SGHKS and CDR2 is YYEKEE in the germline V gene (reference sequence). The CDR3 is made up of 13 amino acids. Here the CDR3 reads CASSLIESGELFF. The CDR3 DNA sequence: TGTGCCAGCAGCTTGATCGAATCCGGGGAGCTGTTTTTT. Full variable domain (missing parts from reference TRBV5-5 and TRBJ2-2): DAGVTQSPTHLIKTRGQQVTLRCSPISGHKSVSWYQQVLGQGPQFIFQYYEKEERGRGNFPDRFSARQFPNYSSELNVNALLLGDSALYLCASSLIESGELFFGEGSRLTVL.

The chain couples TRBV6-5 to TRBJ2-5; D uncertain. Germline CDR1 MNHEY, CDR2 SVGAGI. The CDR3 totals 13 residues. The V gene lost 3 bases and the J gene lost 2 bases, with 7 bases spanning the gap. The CDR3 coding sequence is TGTGCCAGCAGTTATTACGGACAAGAGACCCAGTACTTC. Protein sequence: CASSYYGQETQYF.

This clone is a singleton in its sample. The chain employs TRBV7-9 and TRBJ2-7; TRBD1 matches at 8 bases. Trimming at V came to 3 bases and at J to 6 bases, leaving 7 bases not matched to a gene. The CDR3 has 14 amino acids. Germline V gene lookup returns CDR1 SEHNR and CDR2 FQNEAQ (reference sequence). The CDR3 is CASSFHGQGGEQYV. CDR3 in DNA: TGTGCCAGCAGCTTCCATGGACAGGGTGGCGAGCAGTACGTC.

Only one count was recorded for this clone. This chain connects TRBV7-2 to TRBJ2-2; 10 bases align to TRBD2. The CDR3 runs to 17 residues. Trimming took 2 bases from V and 1 from J; bases not matched to a gene: 4. Looked up from germline, CDR1 is SGHTA and CDR2 is FQGNSA. As DNA, the CDR3 is TGTGCCAGCAGCTTAAAAGCGGGGGGGCGGAACACCGGGGAGCTGTTTTTT. Amino acids: CASSLKAGGRNTGELFF.

V is TRBV18 and J is TRBJ1-2; D unresolved. Trimming removed 2 bases at V and 0 bases at J, with 4 bases between. This CDR3 has 13 amino acids. Looked up from germline, CDR1 is KGHSH and CDR2 is LQKENI. Written as DNA, the CDR3 is TGTGCCAGCTCACCAGGTTCTAACTATGGCTACACCTTC. Protein: CASSPGSNYGYTF.

A few counts support this clone. This chain uses TRBV7-3 with TRBJ1-2; 11 bases align to TRBD1. Per the germline V gene, CDR1 is SGHTA and CDR2 is FQGTGA. The CDR3 is made up of 16 amino acids. The V and J ends lost 2 bases and 7 bases, in that order; junction bases with no gene match: 9. The CDR3: CASSLGGTGTGGGYTF. DNA for the CDR3: TGTGCCAGCAGCTTAGGGGGGACCGGGACAGGGGGTGGCTACACCTTC.

Remarks on this clone: The junction does not match germline at one end; this may be a read error. V and J are TRBV29-1 and TRBJ2-5; 7 nucleotides align to TRBD1. Germline V CDR1 and CDR2: SQVTM, ANQGSEA. The CDR3 is 14 amino acids. CDR3 bases: TGCAGCGTGCACAGGGGAAGGGGCCAAGAGACCCGGTACTTC. Its translation: CSVHRGRGQETRYF.

The V gene is TRBV5-1, the J gene TRBJ1-2; maybe TRBD1 (6 bases). V shed 5 bases and J shed 6 bases, with 20 bases lying between them. Germline-derived CDR1 and CDR2 are SGHRS and YFSETQ. The CDR3 is made up of 15 amino acids. CDR3 coding DNA: TGCGCCAGCAGTTCTGATCCCCATAGGGGGAATGGCTACACCTTC. It codes for CASSSDPHRGNGYTF.

This clone appeared once. The rearrangement uses TRBV6-1 and TRBJ1-5, with 7 bases fitting TRBD1. Trimming at V came to 6 bases and at J to 9 bases, leaving 14 bases not matched to a gene. The CDR3 loop spans 15 amino acids. CDR1 and CDR2 (germline): MNHNS, SASEGT. The CDR3 spells CASRTPGTDFVPQHF. DNA for the CDR3: TGTGCCAGCAGGACACCAGGGACAGACTTTGTGCCCCAGCATTTT.

The rearrangement links TRBV2 to TRBJ1-2, with D possibly TRBD1 on 5 matching bases. This CDR3 is 13 amino acids long. CDR1 SNHLY and CDR2 FYNNEI come from the germline V gene. Between the trimmed V and J ends, which lost 5 bases and 7 bases, there was a span of 14 bases. CDR3 protein: CASSQSGGGGYTF. The CDR3 DNA reads TGTGCCAGCAGTCAGAGCGGGGGGGGTGGCTACACCTTC.

This clone was seen a single time. The chain carries TRBV11-3 and TRBJ2-6; D tentatively reads TRBD1 or TRBD2 (5 bases each). The CDR3 length is 15 residues. V dropped 1 base and J dropped 1 base, with 5 bases sitting between them. From germline, CDR1 is SGHNT and CDR2 YENEEA. The CDR3 here is CASSLGGSGANVLTF. The CDR3 DNA reads TGTGCCAGCAGCTTAGGGGGGTCTGGGGCCAACGTCCTGACTTTC.

This clone has just one count. This chain uses TRBV4-1 with TRBJ2-1; TRBD2 is a possible D gene (7 bases). Germline-derived CDR1 and CDR2 are MGHRA and YSYEKL. V lost 7 bases to trimming and J lost 8 bases, with 15 bases between them. There are 13 residues in the CDR3. DNA of the CDR3: TGCGCCAGCAAGGGGGGGCCCCGGGATGAGCAGTTCTTC. It translates to CASKGGPRDEQFF.

This clone is a singleton in its sample. DNA for the CDR3: TGTGCCAGTAGTTTGGGGAACACTGAAGCTTTCTTT. Amino acids: CASSLGNTEAFF. The chain has TRBV19 and TRBJ1-1, with D hard to call. CDR1 is LNHDA and CDR2 is SQIVND in the germline V gene (reference sequence). This CDR3 is built from 12 residues. V lost 5 bases and J lost 1, with 5 bases in between.

The chain links TRBV13 to TRBJ2-2; either TRBD1 or TRBD2 may fit D (5 bases each). Trimming took off 9 bases at V and 7 bases at J, with 18 bases between the two ends. Germline V gene data show CDR1 as PRHDT and CDR2 as FYEKMQ (reference sequence). CDR3 length equals 14 residues. The CDR3: CASGDRGYGGELFF. The CDR3 nucleotides are TGTGCCAGTGGGGACCGGGGTTACGGCGGGGAGCTGTTTTTT.

The V and J genes are TRBV5-8 and TRBJ2-3; 9 bases map to TRBD1. The germline V gene has CDR1 SGHTS and CDR2 YDEGEE. CDR3 length: 14 residues. J gave up 5 bases and V 0 bases, and 1 base lay outside the gene matches. CDR3 loop: CASSLGQGEDTQYF. CDR3 nucleotide sequence: TGTGCCAGCAGCTTGGGACAGGGGGAAGATACGCAGTATTTT.

This chain connects TRBV19 to TRBJ1-1; no firm D call. The germline V gene encodes CDR1 LNHDA and CDR2 SQIVND (reference sequence). V lost 4 bases and J lost 1, with 7 bases in between. There are 13 residues in the CDR3. CDR3 DNA: TGTGCCAGTAGTAAGGAGGGGAACACTGAAGCTTTCTTT. This gives the protein CASSKEGNTEAFF.

The chain employs TRBV5-4 and TRBJ2-2; TRBD1 might be the D (6 bases). V lost 1 base and J 6 bases, leaving 7 bases between the germline ends. The germline gives CDR1 SGHNT, CDR2 YYREEE (reference sequence). The length of the CDR3 is 13 residues. For the CDR3, the DNA is TGTGCCAGCAGCTTGACAGGGCCCGGGGAGCTGTTTTTT. Its protein product is CASSLTGPGELFF.

The rearrangement links TRBV20-1 to TRBJ1-1; D unclear. Germline V lookup: CDR1 DFQATT, CDR2 SNEGSKA (reference sequence). This CDR3 contains 10 residues. Between the trimmed V and J ends, which lost 6 bases and 7 bases, there was a span of 9 bases. CDR3 DNA sequence: TGCAGTGCCACGACGAATGAAGCTTTCTTT. It is translated as CSATTNEAFF.

The chain has TRBV30 and TRBJ1-2, with 11 bases identical to TRBD1. Trimming at V came to 1 base and at J to 3 bases, leaving 1 base not matched to a gene. CDR3 length: 14 residues. Germline values: CDR1 GTSNPN, CDR2 SVGIG (reference sequence). The CDR3 protein is CAWSGTGGYYGYTF. DNA for the CDR3: TGTGCCTGGAGTGGGACAGGGGGCTACTATGGCTACACCTTC.

This clone was seen just once. The genes are TRBV11-2 and TRBJ2-1; D not resolved. The V end lost 1 base, the J end lost 3 bases, and 7 bases lay between the germline ends. The CDR3 runs to 14 residues. Germline V gene sequence: CDR1 SGHAT, CDR2 FQNNGV. CDR3 sequence (DNA): TGTGCCAGCAGCTTAGGAGCCTTCTACAATGAGCAGTTCTTC. It translates to CASSLGAFYNEQFF.

The chain joins TRBV5-6 to TRBJ2-3; possible D gene TRBD1, 6 bases. CDR3 size: 18 residues. Trimming pared 4 bases from V and 1 base from J, leaving 22 bases between. Germline CDR1 SGHDT, CDR2 YYEEEE. The chain's CDR3 is CASSPLLFWGPGTDTQYF. The DNA of the CDR3 is TGTGCCAGCAGCCCCCTCCTTTTCTGGGGGCCGGGCACAGATACGCAGTATTTT.